The next 3 T cell receptor beta chains were all read from a single sample in a study of blood T cell repertoires in COVID-19. The repertoire was sequenced with immunoSEQ multiplex PCR; TCRdb's copy has only in-frame clones and lacks some. Of 150,000 to 250,000 clones listed, 65% to 85% were seen once; the top ten hold roughly 6.9%. The sample comprised PBMCs or T cells enriched from blood (not recorded which). All receptors derive from a man aged 40-50 years who had recovered from COVID-19.

This chain's CDR3 is CASSPRQVYPNTEAFF. CDR3 nucleotide sequence: TGTGCCAGTAGTCCCCGTCAAGTCTACCCGAACACTGAAGCTTTCTTT. The gene calls are TRBV19 and TRBJ1-1; no definite D call. The CDR3 covers 16 residues. The germline CDR1 and CDR2 sequences are LNHDA and SQIVND (reference sequence). V gave up 5 bases and J gave up 1 base, with 17 bases separating them.

The rearrangement links TRBV6-5 to TRBJ1-1; TRBD1 matches 9 bases. This CDR3 comprises 14 residues. Germline-derived CDR1 and CDR2 are MNHEY and SVGAGI. V lost 5 bases to trimming and J lost 8 bases; unmatched junction nucleotides: 9. CDR3 amino acids: CASSTMEGQGEAFF. CDR3 DNA sequence: TGTGCCAGCAGTACCATGGAAGGACAGGGGGAAGCTTTCTTT.

The CDR3, as DNA: TGTGCCAGCAGCACCGGACAGGGGATAGGAGAAGGCTACACCTTC. This codes for CASSTGQGIGEGYTF. The gene calls are TRBV5-4 and TRBJ1-2; 9 nucleotides line up with TRBD1. V trimming: 4 bases; J trimming: 8 bases; junction bases outside the gene matches: 12. This CDR3 comprises 15 residues. Per the germline V gene, CDR1 is SGHNT and CDR2 is YYREEE (reference sequence).